Below, 6 T cell receptor beta chains from the same sample are listed, as sequenced in a study of shared clonotypes between healthy human individuals. Using immunoSEQ multiplex PCR, the repertoire was profiled, and TCRdb retains in-frame clones only, with some absent. The sample shows about 480,000 clones, 75% to 80% of them seen only once. The sample comprised PBMCs. The source is a middle-aged woman in good health. Some clones in this sample may be carry-over from other donors' samples.

This clone was counted only a few times. The rearrangement uses TRBV9 and TRBJ2-5; TRBD1 agrees at 7 bases. Per the germline V gene, CDR1 is SGDLS and CDR2 is YYNGEE. The CDR3 is made up of 14 amino acids. The V and J ends lost 3 bases and 3 bases, in that order; junction bases with no gene match: 5. DNA for the CDR3: TGTGCCAGCAGCGCCGGGGACAGCAAAGAGACCCAGTACTTC. Residues: CASSAGDSKETQYF.

V usage is TRBV28 and J usage is TRBJ1-1; unclear D gene. The CDR3 length is 11 residues. Germline CDR1 and CDR2: MDHEN and SYDVKM. The germline V and J ends were trimmed by 3 bases and 8 bases, with 7 bases remaining between them. The CDR3 nucleotides read TGTGCCAGCAGTTTGGATGGAGAAGCTTTCTTT. Amino acid sequence: CASSLDGEAFF.

The gene calls are TRBV18 and TRBJ2-5, with 8 positions matching TRBD1. With V trimmed by 5 bases and J by 2 bases, 4 bases remained unmatched. Germline CDR1 reads KGHSH; CDR2 reads LQKENI. The CDR3 loop spans 14 amino acids. CDR3 bases: TGTGCCAGCTCATTGACAGGGGATCAAGAGACCCAGTACTTC. Translating it yields CASSLTGDQETQYF.

The J gene is TRBJ2-3, the V gene TRBV19; maybe TRBD1 (6 bases). Trimming took 9 bases from V and 0 from J, leaving 16 bases between them. Germline V gene lookup returns CDR1 LNHDA and CDR2 SQIVND (reference sequence). The CDR3 totals 15 residues. The CDR3 region is CASRTNRDSTDTQYF. The CDR3, as DNA: TGTGCCAGCCGCACCAACAGGGATAGCACAGATACGCAGTATTTT.

The chain has TRBV4-3 and TRBJ2-1; D is undetermined. Germline CDR1 is LGHNA and CDR2 is YSLEER. The CDR3 length is 14 residues. V gave up 1 base and J gave up 7 bases, with 11 bases separating them. The CDR3 protein is CASSQGPGRNEQFF. In nucleotides, the CDR3 is TGCGCCAGCAGCCAAGGCCCAGGACGGAATGAGCAGTTCTTC.

The chain is built from TRBV7-2 and TRBJ1-4; 7 bases align to TRBD1. With V trimmed by 6 bases and J by 6 bases, 7 bases remained unmatched. This CDR3 comprises 14 residues. CDR1 SGHTA and CDR2 FQGNSA come from the germline V gene. The CDR3 region is CASRPPTGHEKLFF. DNA for the CDR3: TGTGCCAGCAGACCGCCGACAGGGCATGAAAAACTGTTTTTT.